This entry lists 32 T cell receptor beta chains sequenced from one sample in a study of blood T cell repertoires in COVID-19. Profiled with immunoSEQ multiplex PCR; TCRdb holds only in-frame clones, not every one. The repertoire includes 380,000 or so clones, 88% of them detected once, and roughly 2% sits in the top ten. Sequenced material: PBMCs or T cells enriched from blood (not recorded which). The receptors derive from a woman in her thirties or forties with acute COVID-19.

This chain links TRBV27 with TRBJ2-1, with 9 nucleotides matching TRBD1. The germline CDR1 and CDR2 sequences are MNHEY and SMNVEV (reference sequence). This CDR3 spans 14 amino acids. Losses at the gene ends were 5 bases for V and 10 bases for J; bases not matched to a gene: 9. The CDR3 protein is CASSPRQGVGEQFF. The CDR3 DNA reads as TGTGCCAGCAGTCCACGACAGGGGGTCGGCGAGCAGTTCTTC.

The chain carries TRBV7-2 and TRBJ1-1, with D tentatively TRBD1 (6 bases). This CDR3 is 15 amino acids long. V was pared by 4 bases and J by 5 bases, with 17 bases between. The germline gives CDR1 SGHTA, CDR2 FQGNSA. The CDR3 region is CASSSRQVTGTEAFF. The CDR3 DNA follows: TGTGCCAGCAGCTCACGACAGGTAACGGGAACTGAAGCTTTCTTT.

For the CDR3, the DNA is TGTGCCAGCAGGCCTGCACTCGTAAAGGGCTACACCTTC. This codes for CASRPALVKGYTF. The rearrangement uses TRBV6-5 and TRBJ1-2; D is unresolved. Looked up from germline, CDR1 is MNHEY and CDR2 is SVGAGI. The CDR3 has 13 residues. V gave up 6 bases and J gave up 8 bases, with 16 bases separating them.

The gene calls are TRBV5-1 and TRBJ2-3, with 15 bases fitting TRBD2. The ends lost 4 bases at V and 6 bases at J; junction bases unmatched: 9. This CDR3 is 17 amino acids long. CDR1 and CDR2 (germline): SGHRS, YFSETQ. CDR3 protein: CASSPGLAGGHWDTQYF. CDR3 nucleotide sequence: TGCGCCAGCAGCCCCGGACTAGCGGGGGGGCATTGGGATACGCAGTATTTT.

The chain employs TRBV6-5 and TRBJ2-7; unclear D gene. From germline, CDR1 is MNHEY and CDR2 SVGAGI. Trimming cost V 5 bases and J 3 bases, with 8 bases left between them. This CDR3 region has 12 residues. CDR3 sequence (DNA): TGTGCCAGCAGTCAACAGAACTACGAGCAGTACTTC. Its protein product is CASSQQNYEQYF.

This clone was counted between two and nine times. The chain uses TRBV6-5 and TRBJ1-5, with D perhaps TRBD1 (6 bases). The germline V gene encodes CDR1 MNHEY and CDR2 SVGAGI. The ends were cut back, 6 bases at V and 5 bases at J, with 14 bases in the middle. CDR3 length equals 14 residues. The CDR3 region is CASRKGENDQPQHF. CDR3 nucleotide sequence: TGTGCCAGCAGGAAGGGGGAAAACGATCAGCCCCAGCATTTT.

The J gene is TRBJ1-2, the V gene TRBV5-4; no reliable D call. The V gene's germline CDR1 is SGHNT and CDR2 YYREEE (reference sequence). The V gene lost 3 bases and the J gene lost 4 bases, with 16 bases spanning the gap. The CDR3 contains 15 residues. CDR3 nucleotide sequence: TGTGCCAGCAGCTCGGGGTCCGGGGTCTCCTATGGCTACACCTTC. Translating gives CASSSGSGVSYGYTF.

V and J are TRBV5-1 and TRBJ1-2, with D possibly matching TRBD1 (6 bases). The germline V and J ends were trimmed by 0 bases and 8 bases, with 11 bases remaining between them. The CDR3 runs 13 residues. Germline CDR1 is SGHRS and CDR2 is YFSETQ. The CDR3 DNA follows: TGCGCCAGCAGCTTGGAACGGACAGCGGGCTACACCTTC. Encoded protein: CASSLERTAGYTF.

The rearrangement uses TRBV5-1 and TRBJ2-1; the match to TRBD1 covers 7 bases. Trimming removed 4 bases from V and 4 bases from J; junction bases left unmatched: 2. The CDR3 runs 13 residues. Germline V gives CDR1 SGHRS, CDR2 YFSETQ. The CDR3 region has the DNA TGCGCCAGCAGCCGGGACAGATACAATGAGCAGTTCTTC. It specifies CASSRDRYNEQFF. Filled out from reference TRBV5-1 and TRBJ2-1, the complete variable domain reads KAGVTQTPRYLIKTRGQQVTLSCSPISGHRSVSWYQQTPGQGLQFLFEYFSETQRNKGNFPGRFSGRQFSNSRSEMNVSTLELGDSALYLCASSRDRYNEQFFGPGTRLTVL.

In its sample, this clone was seen once. The chain joins TRBV4-1 to TRBJ2-5, with 11 bases matching TRBD2. CDR3 length: 18 amino acids. Germline CDR1 is MGHRA and CDR2 is YSYEKL. The J segment lost 3 bases and the V segment lost 2 bases, leaving 11 bases of the junction unmatched. The CDR3 loop reads CASSQYTRALAGEETQYF. In nucleotides, the CDR3 is TGCGCCAGCAGCCAATATACCCGTGCACTAGCGGGGGAAGAGACCCAGTACTTC.

This sequence joins TRBV30 and TRBJ2-2; the D is unclear. Trimming removed 4 bases at V and 5 bases at J, with 8 bases between. CDR1 is GTSNPN, CDR2 SVGIG, per germline (reference sequence). The CDR3 consists of 12 residues. For the CDR3, the DNA is TGTGCCTGGAAGTCGGGTACCGGGGAGCTGTTTTTT. Amino acids: CAWKSGTGELFF.

The CDR3 DNA sequence: TGTGCCTGGAGTCAGGGGTTTGAGACCCAGTACTTC. This encodes CAWSQGFETQYF. The J gene is TRBJ2-5, the V gene TRBV30; TRBD1 is a possible D gene (6 bases). Trimming shortened V by 2 bases and J by 5 bases, and 9 bases separated the two germline ends. Germline V gene lookup returns CDR1 GTSNPN and CDR2 SVGIG (reference sequence). CDR3 size: 12 residues.

This chain connects TRBV29-1 to TRBJ1-5, with D hard to call. The CDR3 has 14 amino acids. V was clipped by 7 bases and J by 2 bases, with 15 bases between them. Germline V lookup: CDR1 SQVTM, CDR2 ANQGSEA. Written as DNA, the CDR3 is TGCAGCGCCTCTCGGGGAGGAGGCAATCAGCCCCAGCATTTT. Translated, it gives CSASRGGGNQPQHF. The variable domain in full, completed from reference TRBV29-1 and TRBJ1-5, reads SAVISQKPSRDICQRGTSLTIQCQVDSQVTMMFWYRQQPGQSLTLIATANQGSEATYESGFVIDKFPISRPNLTFSTLTVSNMSPEDSSIYLCSASRGGGNQPQHFGDGTRLSIL.

The V gene is TRBV16, the J gene TRBJ2-7; maybe TRBD2 (6 bases). The germline V gene encodes CDR1 KGHSY and CDR2 FQNENV. The CDR3 runs 13 residues. Deletions cut 6 bases from V and 1 base from J, with 10 bases between. The CDR3 bases are TGTGCCAGCAGTGCCGGGAGTTCCTACGAGCAGTACTTC. Translation gives CASSAGSSYEQYF.

This clone was seen a single time. This chain connects TRBV12-2 to TRBJ1-4. TRBV12-2 is listed as a pseudogene. The CDR3 spans 15 residues. The CDR3 nucleotides read TGTGCAAGTCGCCGCCACTCTACAACTAATGAAAAACTGTTTTTT. Translating it yields CASRRHSTTNEKLFF.

The chain carries TRBV5-1 and TRBJ2-1; 7 bases line up with TRBD2. Germline CDR1 and CDR2: SGHRS and YFSETQ. J lost 6 bases, V lost 2 bases, and 11 bases had no gene match. This CDR3 region has 16 residues. The DNA for the CDR3 is TGCGCCAGCAGCTTACGAGCGGGAAATCTGGGCAATGAGCAGTTCTTC. Protein product: CASSLRAGNLGNEQFF.

The rearrangement uses TRBV5-1 and TRBJ2-5, with 7 bases matching TRBD2. J lost 2 bases, V lost 6 bases, and 10 bases had no gene match. The CDR3 has 15 amino acids. From germline, CDR1 is SGHRS and CDR2 YFSETQ. In DNA, the CDR3 is TGCGCCAGCAAATTGGGGCTAGCGGATCAAGAGACCCAGTACTTC. Translating it yields CASKLGLADQETQYF.

This clone was observed once. V is TRBV5-1 and J is TRBJ1-3; D perhaps matches TRBD1 (6 bases). Germline V lookup: CDR1 SGHRS, CDR2 YFSETQ. V lost 2 bases to trimming and J lost 4 bases, with 16 bases between them. The CDR3 runs to 16 residues. CDR3: CASSFGQTLNGNTIYF. CDR3 bases: TGCGCCAGCAGCTTTGGACAGACCCTAAACGGAAACACCATATATTTT.

This rearrangement joins TRBV9 to TRBJ1-1, with 8 positions matching TRBD1. Germline assignment: CDR1 SGDLS and CDR2 YYNGEE. Trimming at V came to 3 bases and at J to 1 base, leaving 2 bases not matched to a gene. The CDR3 contains 14 residues. This CDR3 is CASSAQGGNTEAFF. The CDR3 DNA is TGTGCCAGCAGCGCACAGGGGGGGAACACTGAAGCTTTCTTT.

The chain recombines TRBV6-5 with TRBJ2-3; TRBD2 aligns across 7 bases. This CDR3 has 15 residues. Germline loops: CDR1 MNHEY, CDR2 SVGAGI. Losses at the gene ends were 2 bases for V and 2 bases for J; bases not matched to a gene: 4. CDR3 sequence: CASSYGLGSTDTQYF. CDR3 DNA sequence: TGTGCCAGCAGTTACGGACTAGGATCCACAGATACGCAGTATTTT.

The gene calls are TRBV29-1 and TRBJ1-2; D remains ambiguous. The germline V and J ends were trimmed by 3 bases and 8 bases, with 10 bases remaining between them. Germline V gene sequence: CDR1 SQVTM, CDR2 ANQGSEA. The CDR3 length is 11 residues. The CDR3 spells CSVDGGGGYTF. As DNA, the CDR3 is TGCAGCGTTGACGGAGGTGGCGGCTACACCTTC.

The V call is TRBV5-1, the J call TRBJ2-7; 12 bases fit TRBD1. Per germline, CDR1 SGHRS and CDR2 YFSETQ. J gave up 4 bases and V 5 bases, and 4 bases lay outside the gene matches. CDR3 length equals 14 residues. The CDR3 DNA follows: TGCGCCAGCAGTGAGGGACAGGGGGCTTACGAGCAGTACTTC. Residues: CASSEGQGAYEQYF. Supplemented by reference TRBV5-1 and TRBJ2-7, the full variable domain reads KAGVTQTPRYLIKTRGQQVTLSCSPISGHRSVSWYQQTPGQGLQFLFEYFSETQRNKGNFPGRFSGRQFSNSRSEMNVSTLELGDSALYLCASSEGQGAYEQYFGPGTRLTVT.

This chain joins TRBV29-1 and TRBJ2-1; no clear D. This CDR3 contains 12 residues. CDR1 and CDR2 (germline): SQVTM, ANQGSEA. V was pared by 7 bases and J by 6 bases, with 13 bases between. The CDR3 here is CSGAPSRNEQFF. The DNA for the CDR3 is TGCAGCGGCGCCCCCTCGCGCAATGAGCAGTTCTTC.

The chain links TRBV11-2 to TRBJ1-3; possible D gene TRBD1, 5 bases. CDR3 length equals 16 residues. Trimming took 0 bases from V and 1 from J, leaving 10 bases between them. Germline loops: CDR1 SGHAT, CDR2 FQNNGV. DNA of the CDR3: TGTGCCAGCAGCTTAGATCGAACAGGATCTGGAAACACCATATATTTT. Translation gives CASSLDRTGSGNTIYF. Full variable domain (remainder filled in from reference TRBV11-2 and TRBJ1-3): EAGVAQSPRYKIIEKRQSVAFWCNPISGHATLYWYQQILGQGPKLLIQFQNNGVVDDSQLPKDRFSAERLKGVDSTLKIQPAKLEDSAVYLCASSLDRTGSGNTIYFGEGSWLTVV.

The chain employs TRBV7-2 and TRBJ2-7; the D is unclear. Trimming removed 1 base at V and 6 bases at J, with 10 bases between. This CDR3 is 13 amino acids long. Germline CDR1 is SGHTA and CDR2 is FQGNSA. DNA for the CDR3: TGTGCCAGCAGCTTAGGTCTTCCGAGCGAGCAGTACTTC. As protein: CASSLGLPSEQYF.

The rearrangement uses TRBV3-1 (or the pseudogene TRBV3-2) and TRBJ2-7, with D perhaps matching TRBD1 (6 bases). CDR3 size: 14 residues. V was clipped by 2 bases and J by 9 bases, with 17 bases between them. Germline loops: CDR1 LGHDT, CDR2 YNNKEL (reference sequence). The CDR3 is CASSQPDRDNRQYF. Here the CDR3 DNA reads TGTGCCAGCAGCCAACCTGACCGGGACAACAGGCAGTACTTC.

The chain carries TRBV19 and TRBJ2-3; possibly TRBD1 for D (5 bases). CDR1 and CDR2 (germline): LNHDA, SQIVND (reference sequence). V was clipped by 5 bases and J by 3 bases, with 18 bases between them. This CDR3 contains 16 residues. The CDR3 is CASSFRAPSRTDTQYF. The CDR3 DNA reads as TGTGCCAGTAGTTTCAGGGCGCCCTCTCGAACAGATACGCAGTATTTT.

The chain recombines TRBV7-9 with TRBJ2-7, with 9 positions matching TRBD1. This CDR3 contains 17 residues. The germline V gene encodes CDR1 SEHNR and CDR2 FQNEAQ (reference sequence). Trimming at V came to 1 base and at J to 2 bases, leaving 9 bases not matched to a gene. CDR3 sequence reads: CASSLGTGVSSPYEQYF. The CDR3 nucleotides are TGTGCCAGCAGCTTAGGGACAGGGGTTTCCTCCCCCTACGAGCAGTACTTC.

In nucleotides, the CDR3 is TGTGCCAGCAGCTTAGGAGGGACAGGGGCAGGGACCCAGTACTTC. Translated, it gives CASSLGGTGAGTQYF. The chain joins TRBV7-7 to TRBJ2-5, with 10 bases aligning to TRBD1. The trim removed 1 base at V and 7 bases at J, leaving 6 bases unmatched. From germline, CDR1 is SSHAT and CDR2 FNYEAQ (reference sequence). CDR3 length: 15 amino acids.

The chain couples TRBV3-1 (or the pseudogene TRBV3-2) to TRBJ2-1; 9 bases agree with TRBD2. The CDR3 runs 15 residues. The germline gives CDR1 LGHDT, CDR2 YNNKEL (reference sequence). With 0 bases clipped from V and 9 bases from J, the junction kept 6 bases outside the gene matches. As DNA, the CDR3 is TGTGCCAGCAGCCAAGAGGGCGGGGGGGCGAGTGAGCAGTTCTTC. The encoded protein is CASSQEGGGASEQFF.

The chain is built from TRBV20-1 and TRBJ1-2; the D gene is possibly TRBD1 (5 bases). The V end was cut by 8 bases, the J end by 8 bases, with 15 bases between. Germline V lookup: CDR1 DFQATT, CDR2 SNEGSKA (reference sequence). The CDR3 sequence is 11 residues long. The CDR3: CSPLNRGGYTF. CDR3 nucleotide sequence: TGCAGTCCATTAAACCGGGGGGGCTACACCTTC.

The chain recombines TRBV3-1 (or the pseudogene TRBV3-2) with TRBJ2-3; 7 bases agree with TRBD2. Germline V CDR1 and CDR2: LGHDT, YNNKEL (reference sequence). The J segment lost 6 bases and the V segment lost 5 bases, leaving 8 bases of the junction unmatched. CDR3 size: 14 residues. CDR3 protein: CASSSGGYPDTQYF. CDR3 DNA sequence: TGTGCCAGCAGCTCCGGGGGGTATCCGGATACGCAGTATTTT.